This record concerns one T cell receptor (beta chain) sequence. Its antigen is not identified. The entry originates in a study of post-analysis software for immune sequencing data. Overall study context: Courses of disease covered relapsing-remitting, secondary progressive and progressive-relapsing multiple sclerosis.

Germline lookup yields CDR1 SGHAT and CDR2 FQNNGV. Trimming removed 7 bases from V and 4 bases from J; junction bases left unmatched: 6. CDR3 size: 13 residues. Incorporated into the TCR beta cDNA libraries were unique molecular identifiers, which served to reduce PCR and sequencing biases. Each sample of 1 to 10 million input T cells yielded roughly 500,000 cDNA molecules, so each molecule approximated one T cell. MiXCR, applied by TCRdb to the PCR reads, yields one record per CDR3 protein. The profile shows almost 700,000 distinct CDR3 sequences, 55% to 60% of them singletons. Study outcomes and limitations: The study found significantly lower normalized Chao1 diversity in multiple sclerosis patients than in controls. The five TRBV segments detected at higher frequency in patients than in controls included TRBV5-6, TRBV5-1 and TRBV20-1. Clustering by F measure revealed strong co-clustering among samples prepared together in one batch.

The sample taken for sequencing was blood. This sequence was found in a girl aged 2-15 years with multiple sclerosis. The V and J genes are TRBV11-2 and TRBJ2-5; 7 bases match TRBD1. This CDR3 reads CASTGAGGETQYF. In DNA, the CDR3 is TGTGCCAGCACTGGGGCAGGGGGAGAGACCCAGTACTTC.